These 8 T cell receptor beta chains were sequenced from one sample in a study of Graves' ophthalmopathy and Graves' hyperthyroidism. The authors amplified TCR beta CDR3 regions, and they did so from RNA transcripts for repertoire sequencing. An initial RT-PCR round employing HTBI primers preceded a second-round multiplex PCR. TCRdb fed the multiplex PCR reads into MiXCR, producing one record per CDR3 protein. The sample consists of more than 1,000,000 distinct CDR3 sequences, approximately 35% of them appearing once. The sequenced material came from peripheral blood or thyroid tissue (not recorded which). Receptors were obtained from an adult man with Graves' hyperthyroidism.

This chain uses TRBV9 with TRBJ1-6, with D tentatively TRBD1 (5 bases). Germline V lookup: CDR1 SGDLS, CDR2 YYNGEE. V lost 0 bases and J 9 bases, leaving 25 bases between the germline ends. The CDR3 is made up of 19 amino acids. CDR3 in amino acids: CASSVEIRSEQGTISPLHF. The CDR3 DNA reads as TGTGCCAGCAGCGTAGAGATAAGGTCCGAGCAGGGTACGATTTCACCCCTCCACTTT.

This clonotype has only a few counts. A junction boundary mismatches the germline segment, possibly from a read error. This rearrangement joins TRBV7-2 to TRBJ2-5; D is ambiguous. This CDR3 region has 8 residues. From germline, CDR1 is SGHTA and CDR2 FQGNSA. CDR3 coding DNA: TGTGCCAGCAGCCCGTTGTCCTTC. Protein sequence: CASSPLSF.

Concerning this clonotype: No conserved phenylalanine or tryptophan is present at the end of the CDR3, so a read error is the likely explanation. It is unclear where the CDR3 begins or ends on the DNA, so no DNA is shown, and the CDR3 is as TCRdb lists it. The CDR3 sequence is CASSQDAGS. The chain uses TRBV14 and TRBJ2-5; TRBD2 is the table's D call and was not checked against the DNA. Germline loops: CDR1 SGHDN, CDR2 FVKESK. Ends included, the CDR3 has 9 residues.

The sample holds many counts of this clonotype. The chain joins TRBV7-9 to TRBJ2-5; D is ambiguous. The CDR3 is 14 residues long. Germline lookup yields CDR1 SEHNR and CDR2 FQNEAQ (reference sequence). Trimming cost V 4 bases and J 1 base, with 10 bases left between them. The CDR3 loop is CASSSRIIQETQYF. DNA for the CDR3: TGTGCCAGCAGCTCCCGGATTATCCAAGAGACCCAGTACTTC.

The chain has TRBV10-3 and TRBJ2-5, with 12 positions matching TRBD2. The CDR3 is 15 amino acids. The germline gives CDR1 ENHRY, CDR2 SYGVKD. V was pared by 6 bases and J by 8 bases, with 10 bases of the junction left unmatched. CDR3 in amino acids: CAISGVASGRATQYF. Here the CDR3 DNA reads TGTGCCATCAGCGGGGTGGCTAGCGGGAGGGCCACCCAGTACTTC.

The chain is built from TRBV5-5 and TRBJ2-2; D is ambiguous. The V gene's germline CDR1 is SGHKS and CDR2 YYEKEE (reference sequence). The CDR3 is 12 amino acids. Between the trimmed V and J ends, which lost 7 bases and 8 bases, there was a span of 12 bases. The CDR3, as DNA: TGTGCCAGCGGGCTAGTCGTGGGGGAGCTGTTTTTT. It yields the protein CASGLVVGELFF.

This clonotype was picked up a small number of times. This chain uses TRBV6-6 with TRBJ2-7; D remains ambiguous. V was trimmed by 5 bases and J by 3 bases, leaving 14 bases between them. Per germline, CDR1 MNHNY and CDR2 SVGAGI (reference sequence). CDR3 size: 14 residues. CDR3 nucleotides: TGTGCCAGCAGTGAGGCGGACCTCTACTACGAGCAGTACTTC. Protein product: CASSEADLYYEQYF.

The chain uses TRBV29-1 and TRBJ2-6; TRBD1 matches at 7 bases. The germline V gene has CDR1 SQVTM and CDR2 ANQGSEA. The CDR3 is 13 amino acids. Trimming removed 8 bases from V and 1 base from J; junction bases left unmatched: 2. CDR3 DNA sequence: TGCAGCTCACAGGGGTCTGGGGCCAACGTCCTGACTTTC. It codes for CSSQGSGANVLTF.